This T cell receptor (beta chain) was found in a study of blood T cell repertoires in COVID-19. In the study overall: The study drew acute and convalescent COVID-19 samples from the United States, Italy and Spain. Sample material is recorded as cDNA or gDNA derived from T cells, B-cell-depleted T cells, or PBMCs.

Followed longitudinally, the Seattle patients had been enrolled during active infection. As handled by the study authors: Scientists estimated how many nucleated cells there were by amplifying reference gene primers. Assay: immunoSEQ multiplex PCR; the TCRdb copy retains only in-frame clones and omits some. That table supplies the V and J calls and clone size; D and trimming were determined from the DNA. The table lists roughly 100,000 clones, roughly 79% of them singletons, with around 4.8% in the top ten. The CDR3 is 14 residues long. Germline V CDR1 and CDR2: SQVTM, ANQGSEA. Unmatched junction bases numbered 5, after V lost 4 bases and J lost 2 bases.

This chain uses TRBV29-1 with TRBJ2-5, with 9 bases fitting TRBD2. Sequenced input: peripheral blood. This TCR derives from a man of 80 years or more with COVID-19, enrolled during active disease. The CDR3 is CSVGAGGPQETQYF. The CDR3 nucleotides are TGCAGCGTTGGAGCGGGAGGTCCGCAAGAGACCCAGTACTTC.